The 14 T cell receptor beta chains given below trace back to one sample, sequenced in a study of T cell responses to AZD1222 COVID-19 vaccine. Assay used: immunoSEQ multiplex PCR; TCRdb lists only in-frame clones, some missing. Of around 140,000 clones in the sample, about 90% were seen once. The sequenced sample was peripheral blood, obtained 28 days after the second AZD1222 dose. The source of these receptors is an adult who received the AZD1222 COVID-19 vaccine.

This chain uses TRBV27 with TRBJ1-2, with TRBD1 identical over 9 bases. This CDR3 is built from 17 residues. The trim removed 6 bases at V and 1 base at J, leaving 12 bases unmatched. Germline-derived CDR1 and CDR2 are MNHEY and SMNVEV (reference sequence). CDR3 coding DNA: TGTGCCAGCAGGGGACAGGGAGAAAGTCTCGATAACTATGGCTACACCTTC. It specifies CASRGQGESLDNYGYTF.

The chain joins TRBV5-8 to TRBJ2-3, with D tentatively TRBD1 or TRBD2 (5 bases each). There are 15 residues in the CDR3. The ends were cut back, 1 base at V and 3 bases at J, with 12 bases in the middle. CDR1 SGHTS and CDR2 YDEGEE come from the germline V gene. DNA of the CDR3: TGTGCCAGCAGCTTGACAAAGGGACCTACAGATACGCAGTATTTT. Protein: CASSLTKGPTDTQYF.

V is TRBV2 and J is TRBJ1-1, with TRBD1 as a possible D gene (6 bases). The ends were cut back, 6 bases at V and 1 base at J, with 12 bases in the middle. Germline V gene data show CDR1 as SNHLY and CDR2 as FYNNEI. The CDR3 runs to 14 residues. Here the CDR3 reads CASRGQIPNTEAFF. The DNA for the CDR3 is TGTGCCAGCAGAGGACAGATTCCGAACACTGAAGCTTTCTTT.

This clone was observed a single time. This chain joins TRBV24-1 and TRBJ2-1; 9 bases map to TRBD1. CDR3 length: 15 residues. The germline V gene has CDR1 KGHDR and CDR2 SFDVKD. V was pared by 3 bases and J by 8 bases, with 7 bases of the junction left unmatched. CDR3 DNA sequence: TGTGCCACCAGTGATCCCGGACAGGGGAGAGATGAGCAGTTCTTC. It codes for CATSDPGQGRDEQFF.

The chain uses TRBV19 and TRBJ1-1, with D unresolved. The CDR3 contains 14 residues. Germline V lookup: CDR1 LNHDA, CDR2 SQIVND (reference sequence). V was shortened by 5 bases and J by 0 bases, with 10 bases between the two germline ends. CDR3 protein: CASSYGVMNTEAFF. CDR3 DNA sequence: TGTGCCAGTAGTTACGGGGTCATGAACACTGAAGCTTTCTTT.

This clone appeared a few times. This rearrangement joins TRBV19 to TRBJ1-4, with D uncertain. The V gene's germline CDR1 is LNHDA and CDR2 SQIVND (reference sequence). CDR3 length: 14 amino acids. V shed 6 bases and J shed 4 bases, with 12 bases lying between them. The CDR3 sequence: CASSGPAFNEKLFF. In DNA form, the CDR3 reads TGTGCCAGTAGCGGACCCGCCTTTAATGAAAAACTGTTTTTT.

The V call is TRBV7-7, the J call TRBJ1-5; the D gene is possibly TRBD1 (5 bases). Trimming left V 6 bases short and J 2 bases short, with 14 bases between. The germline CDR1 and CDR2 sequences are SSHAT and FNYEAQ (reference sequence). This CDR3 comprises 15 residues. This CDR3 reads CASRLSSRGNQPQHF. The CDR3 nucleotides read TGTGCCAGCAGACTCAGCTCCAGGGGCAATCAGCCCCAGCATTTT.

The chain has TRBV19 and TRBJ1-6, with 11 bases fitting TRBD1. Trimming at V came to 6 bases and at J to 7 bases, leaving 14 bases not matched to a gene. Germline CDR1 reads LNHDA; CDR2 reads SQIVND (reference sequence). CDR3 length: 18 residues. CDR3 coding DNA: TGTGCCAGTAGCCCCGCGTTCGTAGGGACAGGGGGAAATTCACCCCTCCACTTT. This codes for CASSPAFVGTGGNSPLHF. Based on the CDR3 plus reference TRBV19 and TRBJ1-6, the full variable domain is DGGITQSPKYLFRKEGQNVTLSCEQNLNHDAMYWYRQDPGQGLRLIYYSQIVNDFQKGDIAEGYSVSREKKESFPLTVTSAQKNPTAFYLCASSPAFVGTGGNSPLHFGNGTRLTVT.

The chain uses TRBV5-1 and TRBJ1-1; D call uncertain. V lost 0 bases, J lost 0 bases, and 9 bases lay in between. Germline lookup yields CDR1 SGHRS and CDR2 YFSETQ. CDR3 size: 15 residues. The CDR3 DNA follows: TGCGCCAGCAGCTTGGACGGGCCAATGAACACTGAAGCTTTCTTT. Its translation: CASSLDGPMNTEAFF.

CDR3 DNA sequence: TGTGCCAGCAGTGACCCTCAAGAAAATGTTGAAGCTTTCTTT. Translating gives CASSDPQENVEAFF. This chain links TRBV6-1 with TRBJ1-1; no definite D call. V shed 3 bases and J shed 7 bases, with 15 bases lying between them. Germline V gene lookup returns CDR1 MNHNS and CDR2 SASEGT. This CDR3 has 14 amino acids.

This clone has just one count. The chain joins TRBV18 to TRBJ1-2; 9 bases line up with TRBD1. This CDR3 is built from 14 residues. With 4 bases clipped from V and 8 bases from J, the junction kept 8 bases outside the gene matches. From germline, CDR1 is KGHSH and CDR2 LQKENI. The CDR3, as DNA: TGTGCCAGCTCACTGTCGGGACAGGGAGACGGCTACACCTTC. Amino acids: CASSLSGQGDGYTF.

The rearrangement joins TRBV5-4 to TRBJ2-3; TRBD2 matches at 9 bases. With V trimmed by 4 bases and J by 2 bases, 8 bases remained unmatched. CDR1 and CDR2 (germline): SGHNT, YYREEE (reference sequence). The CDR3 is made up of 16 amino acids. The CDR3 reads CASSTFSGSDTDTQYF. CDR3 coding DNA: TGTGCCAGCAGCACCTTTAGCGGGAGCGACACAGATACGCAGTATTTT.

The chain is built from TRBV28 and TRBJ1-3; tentative D call: TRBD1 (5 bases). V gave up 3 bases and J gave up 3 bases, with 9 bases separating them. This CDR3 region has 14 residues. Looked up from germline, CDR1 is MDHEN and CDR2 is SYDVKM. CDR3 loop: CASSFWGVGNTIYF. Written as DNA, the CDR3 is TGTGCCAGCAGTTTTTGGGGGGTTGGAAACACCATATATTTT. Based on the CDR3 plus reference TRBV28 and TRBJ1-3, the full variable domain is DVKVTQSSRYLVKRTGEKVFLECVQDMDHENMFWYRQDPGLGLRLIYFSYDVKMKEKGDIPEGYSVSREKKERFSLILESASTNQTSMYLCASSFWGVGNTIYFGEGSWLTVV.

The gene calls are TRBV3-1 (or the pseudogene TRBV3-2) and TRBJ1-3; no clear D. This CDR3 region has 15 residues. Trimming removed 4 bases from V and 0 bases from J, with 10 bases in between. Germline values: CDR1 LGHDT, CDR2 YNNKEL (reference sequence). The CDR3 is CASSRTESSGNTIYF. CDR3 in DNA: TGTGCCAGCAGCCGGACGGAAAGCTCTGGAAACACCATATATTTT.